The T cell receptor (beta chain) under discussion was sequenced for a study of Graves' ophthalmopathy and Graves' hyperthyroidism (dated by TCRdb to between 2017 and 2018). Background for the entire study: Peripheral blood was collected at initial diagnosis, before any treatment. To explore V-J signatures distinguishing ophthalmopathy from hyperthyroidism, a discovery set of 100 patients (about 41 ophthalmopathy, roughly 55 stable hyperthyroidism) was enrolled. An independent validation cohort was composed of fewer than 20 hyperthyroidism patients and 17 patients who later progressed from hyperthyroidism to ophthalmopathy. After sampling, hyperthyroidism patients received methimazole starting at 30 mg daily, and ophthalmopathy patients received high-dose intravenous methylprednisolone. TCR beta repertoire signatures were used to distinguish Graves' ophthalmopathy from Graves' hyperthyroidism and to predict progression to ophthalmopathy. In more than five hyperthyroidism patients, T-cell repertoires of thyroid tissue and blood were compared. In total, 135 blood samples were TCR-sequenced: fewer than 50 ophthalmopathy, approximately 80 hyperthyroidism and approximately 17 hyperthyroidism-to-ophthalmopathy patients. Findings and caveats that apply to the study as a whole: In cross-validation, the 13-signature model distinguished ophthalmopathy from stable hyperthyroidism with around 86% sensitivity and 81% to 82% specificity, while in the test set the corresponding values were about 79% and 69%. Most expanded thyroid clonotypes with a frequency above 0.001 also appeared in blood, which suggests that blood repertoires may reflect the immune response in the thyroid. Sample size was not statistically predetermined, and group allocation was not concealed from the investigators. In validation, the model predicted ophthalmopathy progression with over 60% sensitivity and around 72% specificity; roughly 12 predicted patients were CT-confirmed with GO in a median of about 6.1 months.

From a lookup of the germline V gene, CDR1 and CDR2 are SGHVS and FQNEAQ. For this chain, trimming is 5 bases at the V end and 1 base at the J end, and the number of junction bases without a gene match is 3. Taken from cysteine to phenylalanine, the CDR3 has 14 residues. Left in the record is the CDR3 DNA by itself, 42 bases read in frame from the first base. In regard to this clonotype: Its antigen specificity is not known. Base qualities are not provided; no much larger clone lies one nucleotide away.

Patients with ophthalmopathy had moderately to severely active disease, with a Clinical Activity Score of 3 or more, a NOSPECS grade of 4 or more, and a disease duration of less than 3 months. Patients with other autoimmune diseases, uncontrolled infections, pregnancy or lactation were excluded. Diagnosis relied on clinical symptoms, serum thyroxine, TRAb, thyroid ultrasound and orbital computed tomography. Using Ficoll-Paque density gradient centrifugation, PBMCs were isolated from about 10 ml of fresh peripheral blood. Total RNA was extracted with Trizol reagent and quality-checked on an Agilent 2100 Bioanalyzer. For repertoire sequencing, TCR beta CDR3 regions were amplified from RNA transcripts. The first round of RT-PCR was done with HTBI primers and the Qiagen OneStep RT-PCR kit, and was followed by a second round of multiplex PCR, then size selection and purification. Libraries were sequenced paired-end with 100 bp reads on an Illumina HiSeq2000. The paper's processing steps were these. SOAPnuke was used to process the reads, removing any read that contained adapters or uncalled bases, had a mean Phred below 15, or lacked an exact match to the constant primer or identifier. COPE v1.2.5 was used to merge high-quality paired reads. Unique nucleotide sequences were defined as clonotypes and aligned to IMGT TRB V, D and J references using MiTCR v1.1. The analysis was limited to V-J combinations with a frequency above 0.0001, which together covered 99.2% of the repertoires. For each V-J combination, a TCR clonal expansion and chaos score was defined as the ratio of F50 clonal expansion to chaos observed in the TCRdist matrix. Welch's t-statistics and random forest were used to reduce the features to some 13 V-J combinations, which were then used as input to a naive Bayes classifier. Thyroid-blood repertoire similarity was quantified with the Morisita-Horn index. The public sequencing data were trimmed at Q25 with fastp and processed into clonotypes with MiXCR by TCRdb, which kept only in-frame beta chains. One record per CDR3 amino acid sequence lists the most common genes and DNA. The V and J calls come from TCRdb's annotation, not from the publication. The table for this sample lists 200,000 to 250,000 distinct CDR3 sequences; about 46% of them were counted only once. Approximately 44% of the sample is in the top ten clones.

The chain couples TRBV7-8 to TRBJ1-1, and 8 bases in between align with TRBD1. Material: peripheral blood. This receptor was obtained from an adult man with Graves' ophthalmopathy. The CDR3 protein: CASSAGQGNTEAFF. The DNA reads as follows: TGTGCCAGCAGCGCAGGACAGGGGAACACTGAAGCTTTCTTT.